The 17 T cell receptor beta chains listed next were all sequenced from one sample in a study of blood T cell repertoires in COVID-19. Repertoires were generated with immunoSEQ multiplex PCR, while TCRdb's copy carries only in-frame clones and drops some. Here the sample spans over 200,000 clones, around 89% being singletons. The material sequenced was peripheral blood. Receptors were obtained from a man between 60 and 75 years old who had recovered from COVID-19.

The chain combines TRBV6-1 with TRBJ2-5; 14 bases are shared with TRBD2. J lost 5 bases, V lost 1 base, and 9 bases had no gene match. Germline CDR1 reads MNHNS; CDR2 reads SASEGT. This CDR3 has 18 residues. The CDR3 sequence is CASSEVRLAGGRGETQYF. DNA for the CDR3: TGTGCCAGCAGTGAAGTGAGACTAGCGGGGGGGCGCGGGGAGACCCAGTACTTC.

The chain couples TRBV4-2 to TRBJ1-4; D is unclear. The germline V gene encodes CDR1 LGHNA and CDR2 YNFKEQ. This CDR3 comprises 16 residues. V shed 0 bases and J shed 5 bases, with 13 bases lying between them. This CDR3 reads CASSQEGGLPNEKLFF. In DNA, the CDR3 is TGTGCCAGCAGCCAAGAGGGTGGGCTCCCAAATGAAAAACTGTTTTTT.

The rearrangement links TRBV9 to TRBJ2-5; tentative D call: TRBD2 (6 bases). Trimming shortened V by 3 bases and J by 1 base, and 10 bases separated the two germline ends. CDR1 SGDLS and CDR2 YYNGEE come from the germline V gene. CDR3 length: 14 amino acids. The CDR3 nucleotides read TGTGCCAGCAGCGCGGACGGGGGCCAAGAGACCCAGTACTTC. Translating it yields CASSADGGQETQYF.

CDR3 region: CATPRRGLGQPQHF. The CDR3 DNA is TGTGCCACCCCACGGCGGGGGCTGGGTCAGCCCCAGCATTTT. The rearrangement uses TRBV24-1 and TRBJ1-5, with a weak D call TRBD1 (6 bases). Germline CDR1 is KGHDR and CDR2 is SFDVKD. The V end was cut by 9 bases, the J end by 6 bases, with 17 bases between. The CDR3 runs to 14 residues.

The chain has TRBV24-1 and TRBJ1-5; D is perhaps TRBD1 (6 bases). V lost 1 base and J 4 bases, leaving 13 bases between the germline ends. Germline values: CDR1 KGHDR, CDR2 SFDVKD. The CDR3 runs to 16 residues. The CDR3 nucleotides are TGTGCCACCAGTGATTTAGTGGACAGACCTAATCAGCCCCAGCATTTT. It encodes CATSDLVDRPNQPQHF.

The CDR3 region is CASSIRDKGFSNYGYTF. DNA for the CDR3: TGTGCCAGTAGTATCAGGGACAAAGGATTTAGCAACTATGGCTACACCTTC. The V and J genes are TRBV19 and TRBJ1-2, with a tentative D call TRBD1 (6 bases). The CDR3 is 17 amino acids. CDR1 is LNHDA and CDR2 is SQIVND in the germline V gene (reference sequence). Between the trimmed V and J ends, which lost 3 bases and 2 bases, there was a span of 19 bases.

V usage is TRBV19 and J usage is TRBJ1-1; 8 nucleotides align to TRBD1. Germline CDR1 and CDR2: LNHDA and SQIVND (reference sequence). Germline trimming cut 6 bases from V and 4 bases from J; bases unmatched to any gene: 13. CDR3 length: 16 amino acids. This CDR3 is CASSQLVGQGTTEAFF. The CDR3 DNA is TGTGCCAGTAGCCAGCTCGTTGGACAGGGAACCACTGAAGCTTTCTTT.

The rearrangement joins TRBV6-4 to TRBJ2-5; 7 bases match TRBD1. The CDR3 loop spans 15 amino acids. With V trimmed by 5 bases and J by 4 bases, 10 bases remained unmatched. Per germline, CDR1 MRHNA and CDR2 SNTAGT. The CDR3 nucleotides are TGTGCCAGCAGTTTAACAGGGGCCTTACGAGAGACCCAGTACTTC. It yields the protein CASSLTGALRETQYF.

This chain uses TRBV27 with TRBJ1-5; 7 nucleotides line up with TRBD1. Germline CDR1 is MNHEY and CDR2 is SMNVEV (reference sequence). The junction had 8 bases not matched to a gene; V was cut back by 6 bases and J by 0 bases. This CDR3 has 16 residues. The CDR3 sequence: CASRLRGAYSNQPQHF. CDR3 bases: TGTGCCAGCAGGCTCAGGGGGGCTTATAGCAATCAGCCCCAGCATTTT.

This chain connects TRBV10-3 to TRBJ1-3; tentatively, D is TRBD1 (5 bases). The CDR3 sequence is 13 residues long. V lost 6 bases and J lost 0, with 6 bases in between. Germline V lookup: CDR1 ENHRY, CDR2 SYGVKD. CDR3 DNA sequence: TGTGCCATCAGCAGGGACTCTGGAAACACCATATATTTT. This translates into CAISRDSGNTIYF.

The chain employs TRBV5-1 and TRBJ2-3, with 9 bases aligning to TRBD2. Germline V gene sequence: CDR1 SGHRS, CDR2 YFSETQ. The J segment lost 6 bases and the V segment lost 4 bases, leaving 12 bases of the junction unmatched. The CDR3 runs 16 residues. The CDR3 loop is CASSPLAGGLGDTQYF. The CDR3 DNA reads TGCGCCAGCAGCCCTTTGGCGGGGGGGCTCGGGGATACGCAGTATTTT.

The V and J genes are TRBV9 and TRBJ2-1, with D tentatively TRBD1 (6 bases). V shed 4 bases and J shed 0 bases, with 11 bases lying between them. The CDR3 consists of 15 residues. Germline lookup yields CDR1 SGDLS and CDR2 YYNGEE. The CDR3 coding sequence is TGTGCCAGCAGCCCGACGGACAGCTCCTACAATGAGCAGTTCTTC. Its translation is CASSPTDSSYNEQFF.

V is TRBV10-2 and J is TRBJ2-7; the D gene is possibly TRBD2 (5 bases). Germline V gene sequence: CDR1 WSHSY, CDR2 SAAADI. V dropped 0 bases and J dropped 0 bases, with 18 bases sitting between them. The CDR3 totals 18 residues. CDR3 DNA: TGCGCCAGCAGTGAGTCGGAGGTCGCCAGCTCTAGCTCCTACGAGCAGTACTTC. As protein: CASSESEVASSSSYEQYF.

The chain employs TRBV7-2 and TRBJ2-5; D call uncertain. CDR1 SGHTA and CDR2 FQGNSA come from the germline V gene. The CDR3 contains 12 residues. Between the trimmed V and J ends, which lost 1 base and 5 bases, there was a span of 5 bases. The CDR3 here is CASSLGAETQYF. CDR3 sequence (DNA): TGTGCCAGCAGCTTAGGGGCGGAGACCCAGTACTTC.

The V gene is TRBV18, the J gene TRBJ2-2; 7 nucleotides align to TRBD2. Looked up from germline, CDR1 is KGHSH and CDR2 is LQKENI. The length of the CDR3 is 16 residues. Trimming took 3 bases from V and 2 from J; bases not matched to a gene: 6. DNA of the CDR3: TGTGCCAGCTCACCGTCGGCTAGCGGAAACACCGGGGAGCTGTTTTTT. Amino acids: CASSPSASGNTGELFF.

V is TRBV7-9 and J is TRBJ2-1; 9 bases are shared with TRBD1. J lost 3 bases, V lost 5 bases, and 5 bases had no gene match. The CDR3 has 15 amino acids. CDR1 and CDR2 from the germline V gene are SEHNR and FQNEAQ (reference sequence). The CDR3 coding sequence is TGTGCCAGCAGCCTACCGGGACAGGGCTACAATGAGCAGTTCTTC. Its protein product is CASSLPGQGYNEQFF.

The chain recombines TRBV5-1 with TRBJ1-2; the match to TRBD1 covers 10 bases. This CDR3 has 16 residues. With 0 bases clipped from V and 6 bases from J, the junction kept 8 bases outside the gene matches. The germline V gene encodes CDR1 SGHRS and CDR2 YFSETQ. The CDR3 DNA follows: TGCGCCAGCAGCTTGGCCCACTCGGGACAGGGGAATGGCTACACCTTC. This encodes CASSLAHSGQGNGYTF.